This T cell receptor beta chain was captured in a study of T cells in Graves' hyperthyroidism and ophthalmopathy. Whole-study findings and limits: Model output signaled ophthalmopathy a median around 6.9 months ahead of onset.

Unmatched junction bases numbered 7, after V lost 5 bases and J lost 1 base. The CDR3 totals 14 residues. CDR1 is DFQATT and CDR2 is SNEGSKA in the germline V gene (reference sequence). It was 10 ml of fresh peripheral blood that supplied the PBMCs. This clonotype was seen ten or more times. The antigen is not known. The CDR3 regions of TCR beta were amplified from RNA transcripts. TCR CDR3 underwent first-round RT-PCR with the HTBI primer set. TCRdb used MiXCR to reprocess the multiplex PCR reads, holding one entry per CDR3 protein. Among over 500,000 distinct CDR3 sequences, roughly a sixth were seen once, and the ten largest hold approximately 30%.

This TCR came from a woman aged 30 to 39 with Graves' ophthalmopathy. The sample consisted of blood. The chain joins TRBV20-1 to TRBJ2-5; 7 nucleotides align to TRBD1. CDR3 bases: TGCAGTGCTCCGACAGGGACCCTCCAAGAGACCCAGTACTTC. Translation: CSAPTGTLQETQYF.